This T cell receptor beta chain was recorded in a study of OX40 agonist ivuxolimab in advanced cancers. Context from the whole study: Ivuxolimab was a fully human IgG2 agonistic monoclonal antibody targeting the costimulatory receptor OX40 (CD134). Patients were allowed to have had prior anti-PD-1, anti-PD-L1 or anti-CTLA-4 therapy, and roughly 40% of the dose-escalation patients had previously received checkpoint inhibitors. Partial responses occurred in three dose-escalation patients: two with cutaneous melanoma and one with hepatocellular carcinoma. The paper covers the monotherapy dose-escalation part of the phase I ivuxolimab trial, which included N = 52 patients. A male proportion of around 83% and a mean age of approximately 58 years, ranging from roughly 20 to 80, were recorded for the dose-escalation cohort. Of the roughly 51 dose-escalation patients, hepatocellular carcinoma was present in approximately 20, melanoma in around 15, renal cell carcinoma in 9 and head and neck cancer in 9. Intravenous ivuxolimab was administered to patients every 2 weeks at six dose levels: 0.01, 0.1, 0.3, 1.5, 3 and 10 mg/kg. Peripheral TCRbeta sequencing aimed to test whether ivuxolimab altered TCR sequence diversity and caused clonal T-cell expansion.

For sequencing of the TCRbeta CDR3 region, genomic DNA was extracted from the sorted cells. TCRbeta CDR3 regions were sequenced using the immunoSEQ Assay. Imported from immuneACCESS, the table was reduced by TCRdb to in-frame sequences with V and J called. These copies leave out some clones; in studies compared against another copy, an unresolved V gene accounts for under half, and the cause of the remainder is not known. The table for this sample lists some 40,000 clones; roughly 81% of them were counted only once. The ten largest clones represent 16% of the sample. Patients with autoimmune disease history or receiving systemic immunosuppression were excluded from the trial. In every dose cohort, peripheral blood was drawn for TCR sequencing at baseline, cycle 4 day 1, and cycle 7 day 1. Samples came from an open-label, multicenter, first-in-human phase I dose-escalation trial of ivuxolimab. Adults with locally advanced or metastatic head and neck squamous cell, hepatocellular, melanoma or renal cell carcinoma were enrolled in the trial. Before TCR sequencing, CD4+ and CD8+ T cells were separately sorted from peripheral blood.

V loses 4 bases of germline sequence and J loses 6 bases, and the interval between the two ends is 16 bases. Counted from cysteine to phenylalanine, this CDR3 has 15 amino acids. Just the 45-base CDR3 DNA is kept, in frame starting at base 1. CDR1 and CDR2 are read off the germline V gene (reference sequence) as LNHDA and SQIVND. On this clone: No cognate antigen has been identified for it. Qualities for individual bases were not recorded, and no much larger clone is one base off.

Points the paper makes about the study in general: Which antigens the clonally expanded peripheral T cells were specific for was not determined. Low levels of normalized T-cell clonal expansion were also shown by some nonresponding patients. On average, CD8+ T cells showed more expanded clones than CD4+ T cells after ivuxolimab. In the 0.1-3.0 mg/kg groups, partial responders were among the patients with the lowest normalized peripheral clonal expansion, particularly in CD8+ T cells. At doses of 0.1 to 3.0 mg/kg, clonal expansion of both CD4+ and CD8+ T cells in blood was seen between baseline and week 6.

The clonotype comes from an adult with an advanced solid tumor such as melanoma, head and neck, liver or kidney cancer. The receptor chain draws on TRBV19 and TRBJ2-1; the D gene is unclear. The input for sequencing was CD4+ or CD8+ T cells sorted from blood, taken in a trial of the OX40 agonist ivuxolimab. This receptor has the CDR3 CASSKALGMSNEQFF. The DNA sequence is TGTGCCAGTAGTAAGGCCCTAGGGATGTCCAATGAGCAGTTCTTC.